What follows is one T cell receptor (beta chain) and its context. In the authors' workflow: Amplification of reference gene primers provided the estimated nucleated cell counts. The data were produced by immunoSEQ multiplex PCR, yet TCRdb's version contains in-frame clones alone and is incomplete. The DNA was the basis for D and trimming; V, J and clone size are from that table. The profile shows about 320,000 clones, over 75% of them singletons. This sample stems from a study of blood T cell repertoires in COVID-19. Study details: Samples of COVID-19 (acute and convalescent) were obtained from the United States, Italy and Spain. PBMCs, B-cell-depleted T cells, or T cells were the source of the cDNA or gDNA that made up the material.

CDR1 and CDR2 (germline): MNHEY, SVGAGI. The CDR3 spans 14 residues. After removal of 4 bases from V and 4 bases from J, the junction contained 3 bases not matched to a gene. This chain joins TRBV6-5 and TRBJ2-7; 11 nucleotides match TRBD1. Sequenced sample: peripheral blood. The TCR originated in a human donor in a cohort sampled during active COVID-19. This chain's CDR3 is CASSSGQGEYEQYF. In nucleotides, the CDR3 is TGTGCCAGCAGTTCGGGACAGGGGGAGTACGAGCAGTACTTC.